The entry below describes one T cell receptor beta chain. Its target is unknown. Autoimmune disease history or systemic immunosuppression led to patients being barred. The CDR3 length is 17 residues. The junction had 8 bases not matched to a gene; V was cut back by 0 bases and J by 3 bases. Germline assignment: CDR1 KGHSH and CDR2 LQKENI. The data were taken from a study of OX40 agonist ivuxolimab in advanced cancers. Notes on the study in general: Clonal expansion was among the lowest in partial responders at 0.1-3.0 mg/kg, especially CD8+.

The method was immunoSEQ multiplex PCR; TCRdb's version includes in-frame clones alone and lacks a portion of them. The sample has some 76,000 clones, roughly nine tenths seen once. The specimen comprised CD4+ or CD8+ T cells sorted from blood, sampled in a trial of the OX40 agonist ivuxolimab. The chain employs TRBV18 and TRBJ2-7; 10 bases map to TRBD1. The origin of this receptor is an adult with an advanced solid tumor such as melanoma, head and neck, liver or kidney cancer. The CDR3 sequence: CASSPPGQGLGLYEQYF. The CDR3 nucleotides read TGTGCCAGCTCACCACCGGGACAGGGGCTAGGTCTCTACGAGCAGTACTTC.